A single sample is the source of the 18 T cell receptor beta chains below, sequenced in a study of blood T cell repertoires in COVID-19. Measured with immunoSEQ multiplex PCR; TCRdb has only the in-frame clones, and not every one. The sample contains around 130,000 clones, approximately 84% of which appear only once. The sample consisted of peripheral blood. The receptors stem from a human donor in a cohort sampled during active COVID-19.

The J gene is TRBJ2-3, the V gene TRBV9; D may be TRBD2 (6 bases). The CDR3 covers 15 residues. Germline lookup yields CDR1 SGDLS and CDR2 YYNGEE. Trimming removed 0 bases from V and 2 bases from J, with 10 bases in between. CDR3 protein: CASSVEERATDTQYF. As DNA, the CDR3 is TGTGCCAGCAGCGTAGAGGAGCGGGCCACAGATACGCAGTATTTT. Together with reference TRBV9 and TRBJ2-3, the CDR3 gives the full variable domain: DSGVTQTPKHLITATGQRVTLRCSPRSGDLSVYWYQQSLDQGLQFLIQYYNGEERAKGNILERFSAQQFPDLHSELNLSSLELGDSALYFCASSVEERATDTQYFGPGTRLTVL.

For the CDR3, the DNA is TGTGCCAGCAGCTTTTCCCGGGACAGGGTCGGCGAGCAGTACTTC. Protein sequence: CASSFSRDRVGEQYF. The rearrangement links TRBV5-5 to TRBJ2-7; TRBD1 agrees at 9 bases. CDR1 is SGHKS and CDR2 is YYEKEE in the germline V gene (reference sequence). V dropped 2 bases and J dropped 6; count of bases not matched to a gene: 9. The CDR3 totals 15 residues.

The CDR3 coding sequence is TGTGCCAGCAGCGGCGGGACAGCAAGTTTCTCTGGAAACACCATATATTTT. Translated: CASSGGTASFSGNTIYF. V and J are TRBV9 and TRBJ1-3, with TRBD1 matching 7 bases. The CDR3 sequence is 17 residues long. Per the germline V gene, CDR1 is SGDLS and CDR2 is YYNGEE. The junction had 9 bases not matched to a gene; V was cut back by 3 bases and J by 0 bases. The full variable domain, with the rest looked up from reference TRBV9 and TRBJ1-3, is DSGVTQTPKHLITATGQRVTLRCSPRSGDLSVYWYQQSLDQGLQFLIQYYNGEERAKGNILERFSAQQFPDLHSELNLSSLELGDSALYFCASSGGTASFSGNTIYFGEGSWLTVV.

The chain employs TRBV5-4 and TRBJ1-1; no clear D. Trimming cost V 3 bases and J 2 bases, with 11 bases left between them. Germline V gene data show CDR1 as SGHNT and CDR2 as YYREEE (reference sequence). The CDR3 is made up of 14 amino acids. The DNA of the CDR3 is TGTGCCAGCAGCTCACCGGCGGGTAACACTGAAGCTTTCTTT. Translation gives CASSSPAGNTEAFF.

The chain is built from TRBV3-1 (or the pseudogene TRBV3-2) and TRBJ1-1; tentative D call: TRBD1 (6 bases). CDR3 size: 14 residues. The germline gives CDR1 LGHDT, CDR2 YNNKEL (reference sequence). The germline V and J ends were trimmed by 4 bases and 3 bases, with 12 bases remaining between them. DNA of the CDR3: TGTGCCAGCAGCCGCAGGGGCGGGTACACTGAAGCTTTCTTT. Amino acid sequence: CASSRRGGYTEAFF.

The chain recombines TRBV6-6 with TRBJ2-7; a weak D match, TRBD2 (7 bases). With 6 bases removed from V and 0 bases from J, the gap between germline ends came to 15 bases. Germline assignment: CDR1 MNHNY and CDR2 SVGAGI (reference sequence). This CDR3 has 15 residues. CDR3 coding DNA: TGTGCCAGCAGATCGGAGGGGGGGAGCTCCTACGAGCAGTACTTC. Its translation: CASRSEGGSSYEQYF.

This chain joins TRBV5-1 and TRBJ2-1, with 12 nucleotides matching TRBD2. Germline trimming cut 6 bases from V and 9 bases from J; bases unmatched to any gene: 4. Per germline, CDR1 SGHRS and CDR2 YFSETQ. CDR3 length: 13 residues. The CDR3 loop reads CASTLAGGLEQFF. The CDR3 coding sequence is TGCGCCAGCACCCTAGCGGGGGGGCTTGAGCAGTTCTTC.

This chain's CDR3 is CASGRLAGSRETQYF. The CDR3 coding sequence is TGTGCCAGCGGGCGCTTAGCGGGGTCCCGTGAGACCCAGTACTTC. V is TRBV14 and J is TRBJ2-5; 8 nucleotides line up with TRBD2. V shed 8 bases, J shed 5 bases, and the junction held 13 bases outside the gene matches. The germline V gene has CDR1 SGHDN and CDR2 FVKESK. CDR3 size: 15 residues.

This chain connects TRBV11-2 to TRBJ1-6, with 9 bases aligning to TRBD1. There are 17 residues in the CDR3. The junction had 9 bases not matched to a gene; V was cut back by 4 bases and J by 5 bases. Germline V lookup: CDR1 SGHAT, CDR2 FQNNGV. The CDR3 DNA is TGTGCCAGCAGCTCGTACACCGGGACAGGGCATAATTCACCCCTCCACTTT. Translation: CASSSYTGTGHNSPLHF.

The chain carries TRBV11-2 and TRBJ1-2; 8 bases agree with TRBD1. V was clipped by 1 base and J by 4 bases; unmatched bases: 5. CDR1 and CDR2 from the germline V gene are SGHAT and FQNNGV. This CDR3 has 15 amino acids. Written as DNA, the CDR3 is TGTGCCAGCAGCTTAGGCAGGGGGCAGACCTATGGCTACACCTTC. This gives the protein CASSLGRGQTYGYTF.

The rearrangement uses TRBV7-6 and TRBJ2-3; 13 nucleotides agree with TRBD2. With 4 bases clipped from V and 2 bases from J, the junction kept 9 bases outside the gene matches. Germline loops: CDR1 SGHVS, CDR2 FNYEAQ. The CDR3 contains 18 residues. The CDR3 sequence: CASSSGFGTSGATDTQYF. The CDR3 DNA reads as TGTGCCAGCAGCTCCGGTTTCGGGACTAGCGGGGCCACAGATACGCAGTATTTT.

The rearrangement uses TRBV19 and TRBJ2-5; 8 bases align to TRBD2. Germline CDR1 LNHDA, CDR2 SQIVND (reference sequence). The CDR3 spans 15 residues. Germline trimming cut 10 bases from V and 2 bases from J; bases unmatched to any gene: 12. CDR3 sequence reads: CATTGGALGQETQYF. As DNA, the CDR3 is TGTGCCACCACGGGGGGGGCCCTAGGGCAAGAGACCCAGTACTTC.

Note on this clone: A read error may account for a junction end that differs from germline. The gene calls are TRBV19 and TRBJ2-2, with 9 nucleotides matching TRBD1. In germline, CDR1 is LNHDA, CDR2 SQIVND (reference sequence). CDR3 length: 16 residues. This CDR3 is CASSLDRGADTGELFF. The CDR3 nucleotides are TGTGCCAGTAGTCTAGACAGGGGGGCCGACACCGGGGAGCTGTTTTTT.

The chain has TRBV29-1 and TRBJ2-7, with a tentative D call TRBD1 (6 bases). The CDR3 is made up of 13 amino acids. CDR1 is SQVTM, CDR2 ANQGSEA, per germline. Deletions cut 6 bases from V and 0 bases from J, with 12 bases between. Here the CDR3 reads CSVTSGASYEQYF. CDR3 sequence (DNA): TGCAGCGTAACTTCAGGGGCCTCCTACGAGCAGTACTTC.

The V and J genes are TRBV5-6 and TRBJ1-5, with D possibly being TRBD1 (5 bases). V dropped 4 bases and J dropped 7 bases, with 15 bases sitting between them. CDR1 SGHDT and CDR2 YYEEEE come from the germline V gene. The CDR3 loop spans 14 amino acids. This CDR3 is CASSLGTMAQPQHF. CDR3 nucleotide sequence: TGTGCCAGCAGCCTCGGGACTATGGCCCAGCCCCAGCATTTT.

This sequence joins TRBV3-1 (or the pseudogene TRBV3-2) and TRBJ1-1; D is unresolved. The CDR3 consists of 11 residues. V was cut by 8 bases and J by 1 base, with 5 bases left in between. Germline V gives CDR1 LGHDT, CDR2 YNNKEL (reference sequence). The CDR3 sequence is CASSQNTEAFF. The CDR3 DNA reads TGTGCCAGCTCCCAGAACACTGAAGCTTTCTTT.

This chain links TRBV3-1 (or the pseudogene TRBV3-2) with TRBJ2-1; possible D gene TRBD2, 5 bases. The CDR3 sequence is 16 residues long. V was pared by 0 bases and J by 0 bases, with 9 bases between. In germline, CDR1 is LGHDT, CDR2 YNNKEL (reference sequence). CDR3 protein: CASSQDPGSSYNEQFF. The CDR3 region has the DNA TGTGCCAGCAGCCAAGATCCGGGGAGCTCCTACAATGAGCAGTTCTTC.

This chain links TRBV7-2 with TRBJ1-2; D unresolved. The CDR3 sequence is 12 residues long. The germline V gene has CDR1 SGHTA and CDR2 FQGNSA. With 5 bases removed from V and 4 bases from J, the gap between germline ends came to 8 bases. In DNA form, the CDR3 reads TGTGCCAGCAGCCCCGACACCTATGGCTACACCTTC. Its translation: CASSPDTYGYTF. The variable domain in full, with the rest retrieved from reference TRBV7-2 and TRBJ1-2, is GAGVSQSPSNKVTEKGKDVELRCDPISGHTALYWYRQSLGQGLEFLIYFQGNSAPDKSGLPSDRFSAERTGGSVSTLTIQRTQQEDSAVYLCASSPDTYGYTFGSGTRLTVV.